The clone carrying this T cell receptor beta chain was detected ten times or more. This entry is derived from a study of T cells in Graves' hyperthyroidism and ophthalmopathy. At the level of the study: The initial diagnosis was the point when peripheral blood was collected, ahead of any treatment.

Amplification of TCR beta CDR3 regions used RNA as the template. In the first-round RT-PCR of the TCR CDR3, the HTBI primer set was used. Each CDR3 protein is one row after TCRdb ran MiXCR on the multiplex PCR reads. The top ten clones hold 15% to 20% of a sample with around 560,000 distinct CDR3 sequences, over 15% of them seen once. This CDR3 is built from 13 residues. Trimming stripped 0 bases from V and 0 bases from J, with 3 bases between. Looked up from germline, CDR1 is MNHEY and CDR2 is SVGAGI. Sequenced: blood. The receptor was derived from a woman aged 18 to 35 with Graves' hyperthyroidism. The gene calls are TRBV6-5 and TRBJ2-7, with D hard to call. The CDR3 DNA reads as TGTGCCAGCAGTTACTCGAACTCCTACGAGCAGTACTTC. Translating gives CASSYSNSYEQYF.